What follows describes a single T cell receptor beta chain. V gave up 9 bases and J gave up 6 bases, with 19 bases separating them. The germline V gene encodes CDR1 LGHDT and CDR2 YNNKEL (reference sequence). The CDR3 is 14 amino acids. In the source study's methods: Reference gene primer amplification yielded estimated nucleated cell counts. Profiling relied on immunoSEQ multiplex PCR, and the TCRdb table lists in-frame clones only, not all of them. V, J and clone size reflect that table, while D and trimming were determined from the DNA. Of about 50,000 clones listed, approximately 81% are singletons. The sample originates from a study of blood T cell repertoires in COVID-19. Study-wide background: Whether acute or convalescent, the COVID-19 samples came from the United States, Italy and Spain.

Sequencing used peripheral blood. The chain couples TRBV3-1 (or the pseudogene TRBV3-2) to TRBJ2-3; TRBD1 is a possible D gene (7 bases). The sequence was obtained from a woman aged 60-75 years with acute or convalescent COVID-19. The CDR3, as DNA: TGTGCCAGTAGTAACAGGGGCCTAGCGGATACGCAGTATTTT. It encodes CASSNRGLADTQYF.